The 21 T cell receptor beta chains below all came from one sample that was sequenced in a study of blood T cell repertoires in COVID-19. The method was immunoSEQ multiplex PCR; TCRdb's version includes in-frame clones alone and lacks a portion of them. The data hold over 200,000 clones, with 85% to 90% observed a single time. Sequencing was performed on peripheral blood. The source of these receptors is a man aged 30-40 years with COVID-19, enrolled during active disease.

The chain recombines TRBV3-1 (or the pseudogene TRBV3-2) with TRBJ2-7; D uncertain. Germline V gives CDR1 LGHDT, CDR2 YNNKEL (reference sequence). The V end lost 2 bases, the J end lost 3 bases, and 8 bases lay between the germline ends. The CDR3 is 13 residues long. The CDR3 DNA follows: TGTGCCAGCAGCCAATTAACTGTCTACGAGCAGTACTTC. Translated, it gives CASSQLTVYEQYF.

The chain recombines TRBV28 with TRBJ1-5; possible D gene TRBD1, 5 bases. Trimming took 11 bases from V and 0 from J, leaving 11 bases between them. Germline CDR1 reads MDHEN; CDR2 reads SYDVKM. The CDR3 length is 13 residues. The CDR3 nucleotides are TGTGCCTTGGGGGGACGTAGCAATCAGCCCCAGCATTTT. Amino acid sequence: CALGGRSNQPQHF.

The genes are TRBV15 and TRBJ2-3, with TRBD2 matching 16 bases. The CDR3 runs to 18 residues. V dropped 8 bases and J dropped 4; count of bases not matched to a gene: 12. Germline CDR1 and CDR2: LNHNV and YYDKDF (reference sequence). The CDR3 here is CATSPGLAGGLPADTQYF. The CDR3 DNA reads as TGTGCCACCTCCCCGGGACTAGCGGGGGGGCTTCCGGCAGATACGCAGTATTTT.

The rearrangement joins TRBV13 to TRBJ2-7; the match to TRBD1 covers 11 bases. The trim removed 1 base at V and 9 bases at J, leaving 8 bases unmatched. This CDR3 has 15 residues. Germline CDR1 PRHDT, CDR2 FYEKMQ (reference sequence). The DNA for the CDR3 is TGTGCCAGCAGCTTAGCCGGGACAGGGGGAGTAGGGCAGTACTTC. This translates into CASSLAGTGGVGQYF.

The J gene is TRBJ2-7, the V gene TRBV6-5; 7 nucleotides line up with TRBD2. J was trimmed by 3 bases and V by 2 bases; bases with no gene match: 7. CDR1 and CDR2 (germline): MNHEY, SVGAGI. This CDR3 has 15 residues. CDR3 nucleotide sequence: TGTGCCAGCAGTTACCCTGGGGGGGTCGGCTACGAGCAGTACTTC. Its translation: CASSYPGGVGYEQYF.

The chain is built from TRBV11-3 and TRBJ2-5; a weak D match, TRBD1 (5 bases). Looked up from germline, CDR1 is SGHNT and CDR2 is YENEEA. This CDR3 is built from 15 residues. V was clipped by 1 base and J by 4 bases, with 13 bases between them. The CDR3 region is CASSLGEGAPETQYF. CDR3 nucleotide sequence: TGTGCCAGCAGCTTAGGGGAAGGGGCGCCAGAGACCCAGTACTTC.

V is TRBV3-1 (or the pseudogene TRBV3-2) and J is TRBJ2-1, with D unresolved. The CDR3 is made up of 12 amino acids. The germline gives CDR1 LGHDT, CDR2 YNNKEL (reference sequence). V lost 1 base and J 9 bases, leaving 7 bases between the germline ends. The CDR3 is CASSQVRGEQFF. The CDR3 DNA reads TGTGCCAGCAGCCAAGTAAGAGGTGAGCAGTTCTTC.

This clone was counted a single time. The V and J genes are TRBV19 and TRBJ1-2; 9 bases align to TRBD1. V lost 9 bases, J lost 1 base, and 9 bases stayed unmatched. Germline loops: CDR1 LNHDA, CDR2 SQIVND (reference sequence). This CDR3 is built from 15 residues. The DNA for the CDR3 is TGTGCCAGCACGCACGGGACAGGGCATAACTATGGCTACACCTTC. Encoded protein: CASTHGTGHNYGYTF. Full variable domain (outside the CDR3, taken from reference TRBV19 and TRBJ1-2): DGGITQSPKYLFRKEGQNVTLSCEQNLNHDAMYWYRQDPGQGLRLIYYSQIVNDFQKGDIAEGYSVSREKKESFPLTVTSAQKNPTAFYLCASTHGTGHNYGYTFGSGTRLTVV.

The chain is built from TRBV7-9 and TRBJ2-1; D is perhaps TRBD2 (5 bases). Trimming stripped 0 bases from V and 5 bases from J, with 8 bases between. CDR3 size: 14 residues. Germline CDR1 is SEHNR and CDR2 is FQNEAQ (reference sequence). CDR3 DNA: TGTGCCAGCAGCTTAGCCCCGGGAAACAATGAGCAGTTCTTC. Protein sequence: CASSLAPGNNEQFF.

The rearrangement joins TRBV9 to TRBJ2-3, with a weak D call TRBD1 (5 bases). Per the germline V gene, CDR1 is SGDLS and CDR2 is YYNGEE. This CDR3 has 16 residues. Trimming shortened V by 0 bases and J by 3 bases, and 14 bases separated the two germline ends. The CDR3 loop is CASSVVPGHITDTQYF. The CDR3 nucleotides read TGTGCCAGCAGCGTAGTCCCAGGGCACATAACAGATACGCAGTATTTT.

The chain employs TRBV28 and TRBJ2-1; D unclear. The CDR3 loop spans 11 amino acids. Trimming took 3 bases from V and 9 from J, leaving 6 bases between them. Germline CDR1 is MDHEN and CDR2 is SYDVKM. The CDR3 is CASSFTGEQFF. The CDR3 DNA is TGTGCCAGCAGTTTTACCGGTGAGCAGTTCTTC.

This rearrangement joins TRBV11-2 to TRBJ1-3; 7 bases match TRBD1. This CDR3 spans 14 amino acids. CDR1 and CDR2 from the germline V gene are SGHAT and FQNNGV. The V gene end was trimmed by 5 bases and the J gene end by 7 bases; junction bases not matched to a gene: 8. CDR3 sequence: CASSLNPRGNTIYF. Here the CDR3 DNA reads TGTGCCAGCAGCCTCAATCCCAGGGGGAACACCATATATTTT.

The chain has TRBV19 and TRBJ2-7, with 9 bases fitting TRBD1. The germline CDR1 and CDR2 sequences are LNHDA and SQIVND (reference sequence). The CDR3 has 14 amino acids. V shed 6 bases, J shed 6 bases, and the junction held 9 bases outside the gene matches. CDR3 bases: TGTGCCAGTAGCTATCCGGGACAGGGTTCCGAGCAGTACTTC. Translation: CASSYPGQGSEQYF.

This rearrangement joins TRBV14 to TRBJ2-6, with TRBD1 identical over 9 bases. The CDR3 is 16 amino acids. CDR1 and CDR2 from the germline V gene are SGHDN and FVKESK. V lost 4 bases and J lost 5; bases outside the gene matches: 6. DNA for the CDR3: TGTGCCAGCAGCCCACGGGACAGGGCCTGGGCCAACGTCCTGACTTTC. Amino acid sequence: CASSPRDRAWANVLTF.

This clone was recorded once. CDR3 in DNA: TGTGCCAGCAGTCAACAGCCTAACACTGAAGCTTTCTTT. It encodes CASSQQPNTEAFF. The J gene is TRBJ1-1, the V gene TRBV7-3; D remains ambiguous. V was clipped by 6 bases and J by 2 bases, with 10 bases between them. The CDR3 consists of 13 residues. CDR1 is SGHTA and CDR2 is FQGTGA in the germline V gene.

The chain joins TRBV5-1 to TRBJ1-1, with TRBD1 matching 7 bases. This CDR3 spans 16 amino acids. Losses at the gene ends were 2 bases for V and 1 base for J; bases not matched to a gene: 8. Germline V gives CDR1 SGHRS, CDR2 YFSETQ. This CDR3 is CASSFQPGQTNTEAFF. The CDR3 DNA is TGCGCCAGCAGCTTTCAACCGGGACAGACGAACACTGAAGCTTTCTTT.

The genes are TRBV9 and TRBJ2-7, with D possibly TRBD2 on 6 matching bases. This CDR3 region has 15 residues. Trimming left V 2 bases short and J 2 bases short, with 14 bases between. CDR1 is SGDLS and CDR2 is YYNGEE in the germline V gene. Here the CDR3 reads CASSVSAREPYEQYF. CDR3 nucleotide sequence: TGTGCCAGCAGCGTTTCTGCCCGGGAGCCCTACGAGCAGTACTTC.

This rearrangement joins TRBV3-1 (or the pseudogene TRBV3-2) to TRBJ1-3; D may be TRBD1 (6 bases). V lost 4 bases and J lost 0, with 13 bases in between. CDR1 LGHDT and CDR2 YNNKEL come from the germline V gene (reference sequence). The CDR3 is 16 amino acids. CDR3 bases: TGTGCCAGCAGCCGACCGGGACACCTCTCTGGAAACACCATATATTTT. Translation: CASSRPGHLSGNTIYF.

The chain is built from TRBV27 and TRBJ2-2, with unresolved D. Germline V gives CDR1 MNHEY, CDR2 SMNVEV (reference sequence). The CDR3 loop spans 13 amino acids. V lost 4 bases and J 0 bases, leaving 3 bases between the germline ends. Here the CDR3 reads CASSSTNTGELFF. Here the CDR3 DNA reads TGTGCCAGCAGTTCAACGAACACCGGGGAGCTGTTTTTT.

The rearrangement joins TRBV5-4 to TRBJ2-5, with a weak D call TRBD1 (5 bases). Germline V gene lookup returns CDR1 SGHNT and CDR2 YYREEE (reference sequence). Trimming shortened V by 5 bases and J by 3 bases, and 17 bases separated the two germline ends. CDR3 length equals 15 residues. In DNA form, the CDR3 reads TGTGCCAGCAGACCAAGTCCAGGGTCTGAAGAGACCCAGTACTTC. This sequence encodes CASRPSPGSEETQYF. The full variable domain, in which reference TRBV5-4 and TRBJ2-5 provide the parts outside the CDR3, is ETGVTQSPTHLIKTRGQQVTLRCSSQSGHNTVSWYQQALGQGPQFIFQYYREEENGRGNFPPRFSGLQFPNYSSELNVNALELDDSALYLCASRPSPGSEETQYFGPGTRLLVL.

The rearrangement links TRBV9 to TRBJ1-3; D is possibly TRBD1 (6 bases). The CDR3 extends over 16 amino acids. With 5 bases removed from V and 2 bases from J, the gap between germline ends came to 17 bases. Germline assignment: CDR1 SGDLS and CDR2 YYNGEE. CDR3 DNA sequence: TGTGCCAGCAGTTCCTTCGGGGGGCCAGCTGGAAACACCATATATTTT. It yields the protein CASSSFGGPAGNTIYF.